Shown below are 28 T cell receptor beta chains from a single sample sequenced in a study of T cells expressing NK-cell markers. TCRdb reprocessed the 5' RACE reads, keeping one entry per CDR3 protein, no DNA. The sample's table shows 200,000 to 300,000 distinct CDR3 sequences. What was sequenced was blood T cells: a sorted CD56 or NKG2C T cell subset, CD4+ or CD8+ T cells, or bulk PBMC T cells (not recorded which). These receptors originate from a man aged 18 to 30 in good health.

The chain combines TRBV12-3 or TRBV12-4 with TRBJ2-5; no DNA is available, so the TRBD2 call from TCRdb remains unchecked. The length of the CDR3 is 13 residues. CDR3 in amino acids: CASMGLAGETQYF.

The J gene is TRBJ2-7, the V gene TRBV6-2 or TRBV6-3; absent DNA, TCRdb's TRBD1 call cannot be checked. CDR3 length: 13 residues. Germline values: CDR1 MNHEY, CDR2 SVGEGT. The CDR3 here is CASRGTASYEQYF.

The chain is built from TRBV18 and TRBJ1-1; TCRdb calls TRBD1, which cannot be checked without DNA. The germline gives CDR1 KGHSH, CDR2 LQKENI. The CDR3 has 15 residues. The CDR3 loop is CASSPRGVGNTEAFF.

The CDR3: CATSRDRGLVTDTQYF. The gene calls are TRBV15 and TRBJ2-3; TCRdb's D call, TRBD2, is unchecked because there is no DNA. There are 16 residues in the CDR3. Germline loops: CDR1 LNHNV, CDR2 YYDKDF (reference sequence).

This chain uses TRBV12-3 or TRBV12-4 with TRBJ2-1; TCRdb's D call, TRBD2, is unchecked because there is no DNA. There are 15 residues in the CDR3. This CDR3 reads CASGPTSGSENEQFF.

The chain carries TRBV29-1 and TRBJ2-3; TCRdb's D call of TRBD1 is untestable without DNA. Germline V gives CDR1 SQVTM, CDR2 ANQGSEA. The CDR3 runs 14 residues. The CDR3 reads CSGRGRSPTDTQYF.

The chain has TRBV10-3 and TRBJ2-7; TCRdb calls TRBD2, which cannot be checked without DNA. CDR1 and CDR2 from the germline V gene are ENHRY and SYGVKD. CDR3 length: 14 amino acids. CDR3 region: CAISALERTYEQYF.

V is TRBV10-3 and J is TRBJ2-3; the TRBD2 assignment by TCRdb is unverifiable without DNA. Germline V CDR1 and CDR2: ENHRY, SYGVKD. This CDR3 has 13 residues. This CDR3 reads CAISESISGVTYF.

The V and J genes are TRBV20-1 and TRBJ2-1; lacking DNA, the TRBD1 call made by TCRdb goes unchecked. Germline CDR1 and CDR2: DFQATT and SNEGSKA (reference sequence). The CDR3 is 16 amino acids. Here the CDR3 reads CSARRTGTGVYNEQFF.

Here the CDR3 reads CASRITGDSGNTIYF. This chain connects TRBV12-3 or TRBV12-4 to TRBJ1-3; TCRdb selects TRBD1, and the lack of DNA leaves this call unchecked. CDR3 length: 15 amino acids.

The rearrangement joins TRBV6-5 to TRBJ1-1; absent DNA, TCRdb's TRBD1 call cannot be checked. Looked up from germline, CDR1 is MNHEY and CDR2 is SVGAGI. The CDR3 has 19 amino acids. The CDR3 spells CASSYSKKPPGQGGTEAFF.

This chain's CDR3 is CASRRLVNTGELFF. The chain employs TRBV12-3 or TRBV12-4 and TRBJ2-2; absent DNA, TCRdb's TRBD2 call cannot be checked. This CDR3 region has 14 residues.

The rearrangement joins TRBV20-1 to TRBJ2-7; as DNA is missing, the TRBD2 call by TCRdb cannot be tested. The CDR3 is 15 residues long. Germline CDR1 DFQATT, CDR2 SNEGSKA (reference sequence). The CDR3 loop is CSASLPGTAPYEQYF.

The chain combines TRBV6-5 with TRBJ2-1; TCRdb's D gene call, TRBD2, goes unchecked for lack of DNA. The germline gives CDR1 MNHEY, CDR2 SVGAGI. The CDR3 is 15 amino acids. The CDR3 protein is CASSYRGLAENEQFF.

The rearrangement uses TRBV12-3 or TRBV12-4 and TRBJ1-3; TCRdb gives TRBD1 as the D gene, but with no DNA this cannot be confirmed. This CDR3 has 16 residues. The CDR3 region is CASSPWTGRSGNTIYF.

The rearrangement joins TRBV5-5 to TRBJ2-5; the TCRdb call, TRBD1, lacks DNA for checking. Germline assignment: CDR1 SGHKS and CDR2 YYEKEE (reference sequence). CDR3 length: 16 residues. The CDR3 here is CASSLLRQGGRETQYF.

The V call is TRBV3-1, the J call TRBJ2-7. This CDR3 has 13 amino acids. Germline values: CDR1 LGHDT, CDR2 YNNKEL (reference sequence). The CDR3 protein is CASSQVDGYEQYF.

This rearrangement joins TRBV7-9 to TRBJ2-1; TCRdb's D gene call, TRBD1, goes unchecked for lack of DNA. The CDR3 contains 15 residues. Germline CDR1 is SEHNR and CDR2 is FQNEAQ (reference sequence). CDR3 amino acids: CASSPGQGAVNEQFF.

V usage is TRBV5-1 and J usage is TRBJ2-2; there is no DNA to check the TCRdb D call of TRBD2. CDR1 is SGHRS, CDR2 YFSETQ, per germline. The CDR3 has 17 residues. The CDR3 region is CASSLATRLANTGELFF.

The genes are TRBV12-3 or TRBV12-4 and TRBJ2-5; TCRdb outputs TRBD1, but without DNA this stays unchecked. The CDR3 contains 15 residues. The CDR3 sequence is CASSPPGTVHRDQYF.

The chain recombines TRBV20-1 with TRBJ2-4; TCRdb indicates TRBD2, and absent DNA this call remains unverified. CDR3 size: 15 residues. Per germline, CDR1 DFQATT and CDR2 SNEGSKA (reference sequence). CDR3: CSARDPGTAIDIQYF.

The chain joins TRBV7-9 to TRBJ2-3; checking the TCRdb D call of TRBD1 is not possible without DNA. The CDR3 contains 14 residues. Germline-derived CDR1 and CDR2 are SEHNR and FQNEAQ (reference sequence). CDR3 in amino acids: CASSFRRVADTQYF.

Here the CDR3 reads CASSPRRRSGEQYF. The chain carries TRBV4-3 and TRBJ2-7; the D call of TRBD2 rests on TCRdb alone, since no DNA is present to check it. The V gene's germline CDR1 is LGHNA and CDR2 YSLEER. CDR3 length equals 14 residues.

CDR3 sequence: CASRLRGVGHGWGGYTF. The J gene is TRBJ1-2, the V gene TRBV12-3 or TRBV12-4; TCRdb calls TRBD1, which cannot be checked without DNA. The CDR3 has 17 residues.

The chain couples TRBV20-1 to TRBJ2-5. The CDR3 loop spans 13 amino acids. Per germline, CDR1 DFQATT and CDR2 SNEGSKA (reference sequence). This CDR3 is CSARDVGIETQYF.

The chain uses TRBV3-1 and TRBJ1-2; the D call of TRBD1 rests on TCRdb alone, since no DNA is present to check it. CDR1 and CDR2 from the germline V gene are LGHDT and YNNKEL (reference sequence). CDR3 length: 16 residues. This CDR3 is CASSQESGIVNYGYTF.

The chain recombines TRBV19 with TRBJ1-6; TCRdb picks TRBD1, but there is no DNA to check that call. The CDR3 length is 14 residues. Germline V gives CDR1 LNHDA, CDR2 SQIVND (reference sequence). This chain's CDR3 is CASSPWGGNSPLHF. Using reference TRBV19 and TRBJ1-6 for the parts outside the CDR3, the full variable domain is DGGITQSPKYLFRKEGQNVTLSCEQNLNHDAMYWYRQDPGQGLRLIYYSQIVNDFQKGDIAEGYSVSREKKESFPLTVTSAQKNPTAFYLCASSPWGGNSPLHFGNGTRLTVT.

The CDR3 reads CASTPRGASYSDTQYF. J is TRBJ2-3 and V is TRBV6-5; TCRdb reports TRBD2, a call that lacks DNA to check it against. Germline V gene sequence: CDR1 MNHEY, CDR2 SVGAGI. The CDR3 contains 16 residues.